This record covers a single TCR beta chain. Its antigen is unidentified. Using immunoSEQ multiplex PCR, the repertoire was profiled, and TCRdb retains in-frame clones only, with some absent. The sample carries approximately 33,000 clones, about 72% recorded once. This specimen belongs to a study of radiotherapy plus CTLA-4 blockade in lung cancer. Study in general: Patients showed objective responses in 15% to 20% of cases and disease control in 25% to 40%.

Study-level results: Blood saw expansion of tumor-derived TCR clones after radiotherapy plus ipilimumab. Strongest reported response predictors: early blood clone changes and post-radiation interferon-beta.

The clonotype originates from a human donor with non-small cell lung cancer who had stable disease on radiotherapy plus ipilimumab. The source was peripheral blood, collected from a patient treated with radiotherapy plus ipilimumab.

CDR3 coding DNA: TGTGCCAGCAGTTACGGGGGACAGGTCGGTTATGGAGCTTTCTTT. As protein: CASSYGGQVGYGAFF. The genes are TRBV6-5 and TRBJ1-1, with 8 bases identical to TRBD1. Germline CDR1 MNHEY, CDR2 SVGAGI. V was pared by 2 bases and J by 10 bases, with 12 bases of the junction left unmatched. The CDR3 contains 15 residues.